This is a list of T cell receptor beta chains from one sample in a study of shared clonotypes between healthy human individuals. Some clones are missing from TCRdb's copy, which holds only in-frame ones; the method was immunoSEQ multiplex PCR. The sample carries around 1.4 million clones, about 98.5% recorded once. Material for sequencing was naive CD4+ T cells sorted from blood. The receptor source for this set is a man aged 30 to 45 in good health. CDR3s include the opening cysteine and the closing phenylalanine or tryptophan. Each record gives: D gene, clone size, V gene, J gene, CDR3 protein, CDR3 DNA. D genes are given only for firm matches. Clone size is stated in some rows and not others, as once, few, many or a class when expanded.

>NA|NA|TRBV28|TRBJ1-1
CASSFMHKGRPNTEAFF
TGTGCCAGCAGTTTTATGCATAAGGGACGACCGAACACTGAAGCTTTCTTT
>NA|NA|TRBV5-1|TRBJ2-5
CASSLVSGYQETQYF
TGCGCCAGCAGCTTGGTGTCAGGGTACCAAGAGACCCAGTACTTC
>NA|NA|TRBV7-6|TRBJ1-5
CASSGGSNQPQHF
TGTGCCAGCAGCGGAGGCAGCAATCAGCCCCAGCATTTT
>NA|few|TRBV5-1|TRBJ2-7
CAIRDGGYEQYF
TGCGCCATCAGGGACGGAGGCTACGAGCAGTACTTC
>NA|NA|TRBV18|TRBJ1-3
CASSPSAGDTIYF
TGTGCCAGCTCACCGTCCGCAGGGGACACCATATATTTT
>NA|NA|TRBV9|TRBJ2-3
CASSVGRGASTDTQYF
TGTGCCAGCAGCGTAGGACGCGGAGCTAGCACAGATACGCAGTATTTT
>TRBD2|NA|TRBV5-6|TRBJ2-5
CASSQLGGQETQYF
TGTGCCAGCAGCCAACTCGGGGGGCAAGAGACCCAGTACTTC
>TRBD1|NA|TRBV2|TRBJ1-5
CASSLLTGRNQPQHF
TGTGCCAGCAGTTTATTGACAGGGCGCAATCAGCCCCAGCATTTT
>TRBD2|NA|TRBV5-1|TRBJ2-7
CASSVGLADLYEQYF
TGCGCCAGCAGCGTGGGACTAGCGGATTTATACGAGCAGTACTTC
>NA|NA|TRBV20-1|TRBJ2-5
CSASLSETQYF
TGCAGTGCTAGTCTGTCAGAGACCCAGTACTTC
>TRBD1|NA|TRBV9|TRBJ1-4
CASSVPGGKTFF
TGTGCCAGCAGCGTCCCAGGGGGCAAAACGTTTTTT
>TRBD1|NA|TRBV18|TRBJ1-3
CASSSRQGALYGNTIYF
TGTGCCAGCTCATCAAGACAGGGGGCCCTCTACGGAAACACCATATATTTT
>TRBD2|once|TRBV10-3|TRBJ2-5
CAIRRAGGYGETQYF
TGTGCCATCAGGCGAGCGGGAGGTTATGGGGAGACCCAGTACTTC
>NA|once|TRBV18|TRBJ1-1
CASSPSPRKSWDTEAFF
TGTGCCAGCTCACCATCTCCTAGGAAGAGCTGGGACACTGAAGCTTTCTTT
>TRBD1|NA|TRBV9|TRBJ1-2
CASSAGGNYGYTF
TGTGCCAGCAGCGCAGGGGGCAACTATGGCTACACCTTC
>NA|NA|TRBV4-1|TRBJ2-7
CASSQVAGTYEQYF
TGCGCCAGCAGCCAAGTCGCAGGGACCTACGAGCAGTACTTC
>NA|NA|TRBV4-1|TRBJ2-7
CASTGPVGEGSYEQYF
TGCGCCAGCACTGGCCCCGTGGGTGAAGGATCCTACGAGCAGTACTTC
>TRBD1|NA|TRBV9|TRBJ2-7
CASSVGAGGVYEQYF
TGTGCCAGCAGCGTAGGGGCAGGGGGCGTCTACGAGCAGTACTTC
>TRBD1|NA|TRBV9|TRBJ1-2
CASSVAPGQREGYGYTF
TGTGCCAGCAGCGTAGCTCCGGGACAGAGGGAGGGATATGGCTACACCTTC
>NA|NA|TRBV7-2|TRBJ2-7
CASSLEWGVYYEQYF
TGTGCCAGCAGCTTAGAGTGGGGGGTTTACTACGAGCAGTACTTC
>NA|NA|TRBV27|TRBJ2-2
CASRRRTGELFF
TGTGCCAGCAGACGACGGACCGGGGAGCTGTTTTTT
>TRBD1|NA|TRBV19|TRBJ1-2
CASSIDPSGTGGHGYTF
TGTGCCAGTAGTATAGATCCCTCCGGGACAGGAGGTCATGGCTACACCTTC
>NA|NA|TRBV5-4|TRBJ1-1
CASSPGTLKNTEAFF
TGTGCCAGCAGCCCGGGGACACTTAAGAACACTGAAGCTTTCTTT
>NA|NA|TRBV19|TRBJ2-7
CASSTTGLVYF
TGTGCCAGTAGTACAACAGGGTTGGTGTACTTC
>NA|once|TRBV7-9|TRBJ2-3
CASGSADTQYF
TGTGCCAGCGGGTCAGCAGATACGCAGTATTTT
>NA|NA|TRBV29-1|TRBJ2-3
CSVRDTRIDTQYF
TGCAGCGTTCGGGACACTAGGATAGATACGCAGTATTTT
>TRBD1|NA|TRBV11-1|TRBJ2-7
CASSQPDRVGYEQYF
TGTGCCAGCAGCCAACCGGACAGGGTGGGTTACGAGCAGTACTTC
>NA|NA|TRBV9|TRBJ2-1
CASSVGTRPYNEQFF
TGTGCCAGCAGCGTAGGCACAAGACCCTACAATGAGCAGTTCTTC
>NA|NA|TRBV7-3|TRBJ2-1
CASSLPNRGVTEQFF
TGTGCCAGCAGCTTACCCAACCGAGGAGTTACTGAGCAGTTCTTC
>NA|NA|TRBV7-2|TRBJ2-1
CASSLGGRTNEQFF
TGTGCCAGCAGCTTAGGAGGGAGAACCAATGAGCAGTTCTTC
>TRBD1|NA|TRBV7-7|TRBJ2-1
CASSLGRDRVMVHEQFF
TGTGCTAGCAGCTTAGGCCGGGACAGGGTAATGGTCCATGAGCAGTTCTTC
>NA|NA|TRBV9|TRBJ2-5
CASSVGFAGETQYF
TGTGCCAGCAGCGTAGGGTTTGCGGGAGAGACCCAGTACTTC
>TRBD2|NA|TRBV19|TRBJ2-3
CASSPRASGVSTDTQYF
TGTGCCAGTAGTCCCCGGGCTAGCGGGGTTAGCACAGATACGCAGTATTTT
>NA|NA|TRBV2|TRBJ2-7
CASRESSGNLLRHEQYF
TGTGCCAGCAGGGAATCATCAGGGAATCTACTCCGGCACGAGCAGTACTTC
>NA|NA|TRBV11-2|TRBJ2-2
CASSPHTTGELFF
TGTGCCAGCAGCCCGCACACCACCGGGGAGCTGTTTTTT
>TRBD1|NA|TRBV6-1|TRBJ2-5
CASSELSRGYQETQYF
TGTGCCAGCAGTGAACTTTCCAGGGGGTACCAAGAGACCCAGTACTTC
>NA|NA|TRBV13|TRBJ1-1
CASSPLGVGTEAFF
TGTGCCAGCAGCCCCCTGGGGGTGGGCACTGAAGCTTTCTTT
>NA|NA|TRBV29-1|TRBJ2-1
CSWREENYNEQFF
TGCAGTTGGAGGGAGGAGAACTACAATGAGCAGTTCTTC
>TRBD2|NA|TRBV5-1|TRBJ2-5
CASSSLAGKETQYF
TGCGCCAGCAGCTCCCTAGCGGGTAAAGAGACCCAGTACTTC
>NA|NA|TRBV6-6|TRBJ2-7
CASRETGSYEQYF
TGTGCCAGCAGGGAAACAGGGAGCTACGAGCAGTACTTC
>TRBD1|NA|TRBV28|TRBJ2-7
CASRGQGPHEQYF
TGTGCCAGCAGGGGACAGGGACCCCACGAGCAGTACTTC
>NA|NA|TRBV6-4|TRBJ2-1
CASSDWGGVNEQFF
TGTGCCAGCAGTGACTGGGGCGGTGTCAATGAGCAGTTCTTC